These 24 T cell receptor beta chains share one sample of origin, sequenced in a study of long-term antiretroviral therapy in people with HIV. At the survey level, the v3.0 immunoSEQ assay was run. This table comes from immunoSEQ multiplex PCR, and its TCRdb copy is limited to in-frame clones, with some not included. Here the sample spans fewer than 25,000 clones, 65% to 90% being singletons. The sequencing used unsorted PBMCs, collected 1.8 years before starting antiretroviral therapy. These receptors were taken from a woman aged 25 to 39 with HIV.

The V gene is TRBV7-9, the J gene TRBJ1-1; no definite D call. Germline V CDR1 and CDR2: SEHNR, FQNEAQ (reference sequence). The germline V and J ends were trimmed by 5 bases and 4 bases, with 20 bases remaining between them. The CDR3 runs to 16 residues. In DNA, the CDR3 is TGTGCCAGCAGCCCTCAGCGGGAACCGAAGATCACTGAAGCTTTCTTT. Protein sequence: CASSPQREPKITEAFF.

The rearrangement joins TRBV2 to TRBJ1-1; D unresolved. The CDR3 sequence is 10 residues long. Germline values: CDR1 SNHLY, CDR2 FYNNEI. V lost 6 bases to trimming and J lost 7 bases, with 6 bases between them. The CDR3 DNA sequence: TGTGCCAGCAGGGGAGGTGAAGCTTTCTTT. The encoded protein is CASRGGEAFF.

This clone has more than one count but fewer than ten. The rearrangement uses TRBV5-5 and TRBJ2-7; 7 positions agree with TRBD1. Germline CDR1 reads SGHKS; CDR2 reads YYEKEE (reference sequence). V gave up 4 bases and J gave up 3 bases; unmatched junction bases: 4. The CDR3 length is 13 residues. The CDR3 spells CASSNGDSYEQYV. In DNA, the CDR3 is TGTGCCAGCAGCAACGGGGACAGCTACGAGCAGTACGTC.

The chain employs TRBV27 and TRBJ2-3; D is uncertain. CDR3 length: 13 amino acids. V lost 5 bases, J lost 0 bases, and 6 bases lay in between. Germline CDR1 and CDR2: MNHEY and SMNVEV (reference sequence). CDR3 region: CASSTISTDTQYF. Written as DNA, the CDR3 is TGTGCCAGCAGTACCATTAGCACAGATACGCAGTATTTT.

CDR3: CASNRRASTDTQYF. DNA of the CDR3: TGTGCCAGCAATCGCAGGGCTAGCACAGATACGCAGTATTTT. This chain links TRBV6-1 with TRBJ2-3; TRBD1 is a possible D gene (5 bases). Trimming stripped 7 bases from V and 0 bases from J, with 11 bases between. The CDR3 length is 14 residues. Looked up from germline, CDR1 is MNHNS and CDR2 is SASEGT.

The chain combines TRBV5-1 with TRBJ1-2; no firm D call. Germline CDR1 is SGHRS and CDR2 is YFSETQ. V was shortened by 4 bases and J by 9 bases, with 13 bases between the two germline ends. The CDR3 runs to 12 residues. CDR3: CASSPLDGSYTF. CDR3 sequence (DNA): TGCGCCAGCAGCCCGCTTGATGGAAGCTACACCTTC. Full variable domain (rest looked up from reference TRBV5-1 and TRBJ1-2): KAGVTQTPRYLIKTRGQQVTLSCSPISGHRSVSWYQQTPGQGLQFLFEYFSETQRNKGNFPGRFSGRQFSNSRSEMNVSTLELGDSALYLCASSPLDGSYTFGSGTRLTVV.

This chain links TRBV30 with TRBJ2-5; maybe TRBD2 (6 bases). The germline V gene has CDR1 GTSNPN and CDR2 SVGIG (reference sequence). The CDR3 covers 15 residues. The CDR3 here is CAYTEAGRKVETQYF. The CDR3 DNA reads as TGTGCATACACTGAGGCGGGACGTAAAGTAGAGACCCAGTACTTC.

The rearrangement links TRBV6-4 to TRBJ1-1; 7 bases map to TRBD1. Germline V gives CDR1 MRHNA, CDR2 SNTAGT. This CDR3 region has 13 residues. The CDR3 protein is CEGADHMNTEAFF. The CDR3 DNA sequence: TGTGAGGGGGCAGACCACATGAACACTGAAGCTTTCTTT.

This clone was seen a single time. The rearrangement links TRBV2 to TRBJ1-5; D might be TRBD1 (5 bases). Deletions cut 5 bases from V and 5 bases from J, with 13 bases between. Germline CDR1 reads SNHLY; CDR2 reads FYNNEI. The CDR3 loop spans 14 amino acids. CDR3 region: CASSFGAQDQPQHF. The CDR3, as DNA: TGTGCCAGCAGTTTTGGGGCGCAGGATCAGCCCCAGCATTTT.

The table lists this clone with a count of one. The chain is built from TRBV18 and TRBJ2-1, with 7 bases that match TRBD1. The CDR3 is 15 residues long. With V trimmed by 0 bases and J by 4 bases, 3 bases remained unmatched. CDR1 KGHSH and CDR2 LQKENI come from the germline V gene. CDR3 amino acids: CASSPPGTVYNEQFF. CDR3 DNA: TGTGCCAGCTCACCACCTGGGACAGTTTACAATGAGCAGTTCTTC.

The V and J genes are TRBV30 and TRBJ1-1; D remains ambiguous. V was pared by 4 bases and J by 4 bases, with 13 bases between. Germline V lookup: CDR1 GTSNPN, CDR2 SVGIG (reference sequence). This CDR3 has 13 residues. For the CDR3, the DNA is TGTGCCTGGACCCCCCCTCGGGGCACTGAAGCTTTCTTT. Protein sequence: CAWTPPRGTEAFF. The full variable domain, rest sourced from reference TRBV30 and TRBJ1-1, is SQTIHQWPATLVQPVGSPLSLECTVEGTSNPNLYWYRQAAGRGLQLLFYSVGIGQISSEVPQNLSASRPQDRQFILSSKKLLLSDSGFYLCAWTPPRGTEAFFGQGTRLTVV.

This sequence joins TRBV11-2 and TRBJ2-3; possible D gene TRBD1, 6 bases. Germline V gene sequence: CDR1 SGHAT, CDR2 FQNNGV. This CDR3 is built from 15 residues. Trimming took off 4 bases at V and 8 bases at J, with 19 bases between the two ends. CDR3 sequence: CASSSTDRNRGTQYF. In nucleotides, the CDR3 is TGTGCCAGCAGCTCCACTGACAGGAACCGGGGTACGCAGTATTTT.

The chain joins TRBV11-2 to TRBJ2-7, with 10 bases lining up with TRBD2. The CDR3 extends over 18 amino acids. Per the germline V gene, CDR1 is SGHAT and CDR2 is FQNNGV. J gave up 3 bases and V 0 bases, and 11 bases lay outside the gene matches. The CDR3 coding sequence is TGTGCCAGCAGCTTAGATGGGACTAGCGAAGGGCTAGTCTACGAGCAGTACTTC. Protein product: CASSLDGTSEGLVYEQYF. The full variable domain, completed using reference TRBV11-2 and TRBJ2-7, is EAGVAQSPRYKIIEKRQSVAFWCNPISGHATLYWYQQILGQGPKLLIQFQNNGVVDDSQLPKDRFSAERLKGVDSTLKIQPAKLEDSAVYLCASSLDGTSEGLVYEQYFGPGTRLTVT.

V gene TRBV6-1 combines with J gene TRBJ1-1, with D possibly being TRBD1 (5 bases). Deletions cut 9 bases from V and 1 base from J, with 12 bases between. Germline values: CDR1 MNHNS, CDR2 SASEGT. This CDR3 comprises 13 residues. CDR3 coding DNA: TGTGCCAGTAGGGGAAGGGGGAACACTGAAGCTTTCTTT. Encoded protein: CASRGRGNTEAFF.

The genes are TRBV5-1 and TRBJ1-1; D gene unclear. Germline-derived CDR1 and CDR2 are SGHRS and YFSETQ. The CDR3 contains 12 residues. V gave up 5 bases and J gave up 3 bases, with 8 bases separating them. CDR3 sequence (DNA): TGCGCCAGCAGTTCTGTAGACACTGAAGCTTTCTTT. Translation: CASSSVDTEAFF. The full variable domain, rest sourced from reference TRBV5-1 and TRBJ1-1, is KAGVTQTPRYLIKTRGQQVTLSCSPISGHRSVSWYQQTPGQGLQFLFEYFSETQRNKGNFPGRFSGRQFSNSRSEMNVSTLELGDSALYLCASSSVDTEAFFGQGTRLTVV.

The CDR3 DNA is TGTGCCAGCAGCTTGGGAGCGGGGGCCTACTACGAGCAGTACGTC. This translates into CASSLGAGAYYEQYV. The V call is TRBV5-5, the J call TRBJ2-7; 8 positions agree with TRBD2. The J segment lost 3 bases and the V segment lost 0 bases, leaving 5 bases of the junction unmatched. CDR3 length: 15 amino acids. Germline V CDR1 and CDR2: SGHKS, YYEKEE (reference sequence).

In DNA form, the CDR3 reads TGTGCCAGCAGTAGGACACTCACCTACGAGCAGTACTTC. Translated: CASSRTLTYEQYF. The chain has TRBV27 and TRBJ2-7, with a weak D call TRBD1 (5 bases). The germline CDR1 and CDR2 sequences are MNHEY and SMNVEV (reference sequence). The CDR3 spans 13 residues. V was shortened by 5 bases and J by 2 bases, with 10 bases between the two germline ends.

The rearrangement joins TRBV6-1 to TRBJ2-5, with no clear D. Trimming left V 6 bases short and J 5 bases short, with 19 bases between. There are 15 residues in the CDR3. Germline CDR1 reads MNHNS; CDR2 reads SASEGT. CDR3 amino acids: CASRTVVTSFETQYF. The CDR3 region has the DNA TGTGCCAGCAGGACGGTAGTTACATCGTTTGAGACCCAGTACTTC.

The chain employs TRBV6-1 and TRBJ2-7; the match to TRBD1 covers 7 bases. CDR1 and CDR2 from the germline V gene are MNHNS and SASEGT. The V gene end was trimmed by 6 bases and the J gene end by 6 bases; junction bases not matched to a gene: 8. The CDR3 sequence is 13 residues long. The CDR3 spells CASSYTGVGEQYV. The CDR3 DNA follows: TGTGCCAGCAGCTATACAGGGGTGGGCGAGCAGTACGTC.

This chain connects TRBV18 to TRBJ2-3; tentative D call: TRBD1 (6 bases). V dropped 10 bases and J dropped 5 bases, with 19 bases sitting between them. This CDR3 spans 14 amino acids. Germline V CDR1 and CDR2: KGHSH, LQKENI. CDR3 sequence reads: CATNGPGEGDTQYF. DNA of the CDR3: TGTGCCACCAACGGGCCAGGGGAAGGAGATACGCAGTATTTT.

V usage is TRBV6-4 and J usage is TRBJ2-1; no clear D. The V and J ends lost 4 bases and 2 bases respectively, with 9 bases between them. The V gene's germline CDR1 is MRHNA and CDR2 SNTAGT. This CDR3 region has 14 residues. The CDR3 here is CASSVDITYNEQFF. The CDR3 coding sequence is TGTGCCAGCAGTGTGGATATAACCTACAATGAGCAGTTCTTC.

The DNA of the CDR3 is TGTGCCAGCAGCGACTTGACAGGGGGGCGTTCACCCCTCCACTTT. This encodes CASSDLTGGRSPLHF. The genes are TRBV11-2 and TRBJ1-6, with 9 bases matching TRBD1. In germline, CDR1 is SGHAT, CDR2 FQNNGV. There are 15 residues in the CDR3. V trimming: 5 bases; J trimming: 9 bases; junction bases outside the gene matches: 8. The full variable domain, rest sourced from reference TRBV11-2 and TRBJ1-6, is EAGVAQSPRYKIIEKRQSVAFWCNPISGHATLYWYQQILGQGPKLLIQFQNNGVVDDSQLPKDRFSAERLKGVDSTLKIQPAKLEDSAVYLCASSDLTGGRSPLHFGNGTRLTVT.

The rearrangement links TRBV6-1 to TRBJ2-7, with D perhaps TRBD1 (5 bases). Trimming took off 2 bases at V and 2 bases at J, with 7 bases between the two ends. The CDR3 runs to 13 residues. Germline CDR1 is MNHNS and CDR2 is SASEGT. CDR3 DNA sequence: TGTGCCAGCAGTGAAAAGGGGCCCTACGAGCAGTACGTC. Its translation is CASSEKGPYEQYV.

For the CDR3, the DNA is TGTGCCAGCAGCCTCGAGACAGGCGGGAATGAGCAGTTCTTC. It encodes CASSLETGGNEQFF. The chain is built from TRBV7-7 and TRBJ2-1, with D maybe TRBD1 (6 bases). The CDR3 length is 14 residues. Germline CDR1 SSHAT, CDR2 FNYEAQ (reference sequence). The V end was cut by 5 bases, the J end by 7 bases, with 15 bases between.